The 32 T cell receptor beta chains listed next were all sequenced from one sample in a study of cytomegalovirus exposure and HLA in healthy donors. Use of 60 Vbeta and 13 Jbeta primers characterized the PCR. Sequenced by immunoSEQ multiplex PCR; TCRdb stores in-frame clones only, minus some. The sample holds approximately 75,000 clones, 70% to 85% seen once. The source material was PBMCs. The receptors here all came from a man in his sixties or seventies in good health and CMV-seropositive.

The chain combines TRBV5-1 with TRBJ2-3; TRBD2 matches 11 bases. Losses at the gene ends were 2 bases for V and 3 bases for J; bases not matched to a gene: 8. Germline V gene lookup returns CDR1 SGHRS and CDR2 YFSETQ. The CDR3 length is 17 residues. The DNA of the CDR3 is TGCGCCAGCAGCTTCCGGGTAGCGGGGGGGCCAACAGATACGCAGTATTTT. It translates to CASSFRVAGGPTDTQYF. Full variable domain (remainder filled in from reference TRBV5-1 and TRBJ2-3): KAGVTQTPRYLIKTRGQQVTLSCSPISGHRSVSWYQQTPGQGLQFLFEYFSETQRNKGNFPGRFSGRQFSNSRSEMNVSTLELGDSALYLCASSFRVAGGPTDTQYFGPGTRLTVL.

The chain couples TRBV19 to TRBJ1-6; possibly TRBD1 for D (6 bases). Germline V gene data show CDR1 as LNHDA and CDR2 as SQIVND (reference sequence). V gave up 0 bases and J gave up 5 bases, with 11 bases separating them. The CDR3 has 16 residues. The DNA for the CDR3 is TGTGCCAGTAGTATAGATCAAGGGGGTCATAATTCACCCCTCCACTTT. Its protein product is CASSIDQGGHNSPLHF.

This chain links TRBV6-5 with TRBJ1-3; a weak D match, TRBD1 (6 bases). V was clipped by 5 bases and J by 0 bases, with 11 bases between them. CDR1 is MNHEY, CDR2 SVGAGI, per germline. The CDR3 is 15 residues long. As DNA, the CDR3 is TGTGCCAGCAGTCGAGGACAGAGCTCTGGAAACACCATATATTTT. Its protein is CASSRGQSSGNTIYF.

V usage is TRBV5-3 and J usage is TRBJ2-2; D call uncertain. TRBV5-3 is identified as an open reading frame with a role that is uncertain. The V end was cut by 1 base, the J end by 8 bases, with 6 bases between. This CDR3 is built from 12 residues. The CDR3 protein is CARSLKSGELFF. The CDR3 region has the DNA TGTGCCAGAAGCTTGAAATCTGGGGAGCTGTTTTTT.

The chain carries TRBV4-1 and TRBJ1-5, with D unresolved. Germline lookup yields CDR1 MGHRA and CDR2 YSYEKL. CDR3 length: 14 residues. The V gene lost 5 bases and the J gene lost 5 bases, with 13 bases spanning the gap. As DNA, the CDR3 is TGCGCCAGCAGCGCTCACTTTACCGATCAGCCCCAGCATTTT. It codes for CASSAHFTDQPQHF.

This chain links TRBV7-2 with TRBJ2-1, with 10 bases that match TRBD2. After removal of 4 bases from V and 5 bases from J, the junction contained 5 bases not matched to a gene. From germline, CDR1 is SGHTA and CDR2 FQGNSA. The CDR3 is 15 amino acids. This CDR3 reads CASSYRLAGNNEQFF. DNA for the CDR3: TGTGCCAGCAGCTACAGACTAGCGGGCAACAATGAGCAGTTCTTC. Together with reference TRBV7-2 and TRBJ2-1, the CDR3 gives the full variable domain: GAGVSQSPSNKVTEKGKDVELRCDPISGHTALYWYRQSLGQGLEFLIYFQGNSAPDKSGLPSDRFSAERTGGSVSTLTIQRTQQEDSAVYLCASSYRLAGNNEQFFGPGTRLTVL.

The chain links TRBV19 to TRBJ1-2; 9 positions agree with TRBD1. The CDR3 is 14 residues long. The junction had 4 bases not matched to a gene; V was cut back by 3 bases and J by 5 bases. Germline values: CDR1 LNHDA, CDR2 SQIVND (reference sequence). In nucleotides, the CDR3 is TGTGCCAGTAGTATTCCGGGACAGGGATATGGCTACACCTTC. Translating it yields CASSIPGQGYGYTF.

Note on this clone: Other nucleotide sequences from this sample produce the same CDR3. The chain recombines TRBV7-3 with TRBJ2-3; a weak D match, TRBD2 (5 bases). V lost 2 bases and J 2 bases, leaving 8 bases between the germline ends. Germline loops: CDR1 SGHTA, CDR2 FQGTGA. This CDR3 contains 14 residues. The CDR3 bases are TGTGCCAGCAGCTTAGCGGGTATCACAGATACGCAGTATTTT. This translates into CASSLAGITDTQYF.

This clone was detected only a few times. CDR3 region: CASSQRRIGGYTF. DNA of the CDR3: TGTGCCAGCAGCCAGAGGCGGATTGGTGGCTACACCTTC. The chain links TRBV14 to TRBJ1-2; D uncertain. The CDR3 length is 13 residues. The germline CDR1 and CDR2 sequences are SGHDN and FVKESK. The V end lost 3 bases, the J end lost 7 bases, and 12 bases lay between the germline ends.

The chain couples TRBV30 to TRBJ2-7, with TRBD2 as a possible D gene (7 bases). CDR3 length: 13 residues. V gave up 8 bases and J gave up 2 bases, with 16 bases separating them. The germline V gene has CDR1 GTSNPN and CDR2 SVGIG (reference sequence). The CDR3 DNA reads as TGTGCCCCCGCGCCGGGGGGCCCCTACGAGCAGTACTTC. Protein product: CAPAPGGPYEQYF.

The chain couples TRBV7-7 to TRBJ1-2, with D possibly TRBD1 on 5 matching bases. CDR3 length equals 11 residues. Germline V gives CDR1 SSHAT, CDR2 FNYEAQ (reference sequence). Deletions cut 4 bases from V and 8 bases from J, with 8 bases between. CDR3: CASSWGEGYTF. Written as DNA, the CDR3 is TGTGCCAGCAGCTGGGGGGAGGGCTACACCTTC.

The V gene is TRBV29-1, the J gene TRBJ2-7, with 7 positions matching TRBD2. After removal of 5 bases from V and 5 bases from J, the junction contained 12 bases not matched to a gene. Germline V CDR1 and CDR2: SQVTM, ANQGSEA. The CDR3 has 14 amino acids. CDR3 coding DNA: TGCAGCGTTCCCGCTAGGGAGGGTCGCAACGAGCAGTACTTC. It encodes CSVPAREGRNEQYF.

The chain links TRBV7-8 to TRBJ1-1; maybe TRBD1 (6 bases). The V end was cut by 1 base, the J end by 6 bases, with 9 bases between. Germline V CDR1 and CDR2: SGHVS, FQNEAQ. The CDR3 is made up of 13 amino acids. CDR3 DNA: TGTGCCAGCAGCTTAGTGGCAGGGGCTGAAGCTTTCTTT. This encodes CASSLVAGAEAFF.

The J gene is TRBJ2-7, the V gene TRBV7-2; 7 nucleotides align to TRBD2. This CDR3 spans 16 amino acids. Trimming at V came to 1 base and at J to 5 bases, leaving 11 bases not matched to a gene. CDR1 and CDR2 from the germline V gene are SGHTA and FQGNSA. The CDR3 loop reads CASSLGVWGRANEQYF. For the CDR3, the DNA is TGTGCCAGCAGCTTAGGAGTGTGGGGGAGGGCCAACGAGCAGTACTTC.

CDR3 DNA sequence: TGTGCCAGCAGCTCCGACAGGAGCACAGATACGCAGTATTTT. Its translation is CASSSDRSTDTQYF. The chain links TRBV7-9 to TRBJ2-3; tentatively, D is TRBD1 (6 bases). Germline assignment: CDR1 SEHNR and CDR2 FQNEAQ (reference sequence). Trimming cost V 4 bases and J 0 bases, with 8 bases left between them. The CDR3 is 14 amino acids.

The chain employs TRBV6-4 and TRBJ2-3, with 7 nucleotides matching TRBD2. Trimming removed 6 bases from V and 4 bases from J; junction bases left unmatched: 10. CDR3 length: 15 residues. CDR1 and CDR2 from the germline V gene are MRHNA and SNTAGT. Here the CDR3 reads CASRPWAGVPDTQYF. CDR3 nucleotide sequence: TGTGCCAGCAGGCCTTGGGCGGGAGTCCCAGATACGCAGTATTTT.

This sequence joins TRBV7-8 and TRBJ2-2; no firm D call. CDR3 size: 14 residues. V was clipped by 5 bases and J by 2 bases, with 9 bases between them. The germline CDR1 and CDR2 sequences are SGHVS and FQNEAQ. This CDR3 reads CASSQELNTGELFF. The CDR3 region has the DNA TGTGCCAGCAGCCAAGAGCTTAACACCGGGGAGCTGTTTTTT.

This chain joins TRBV6-6 and TRBJ2-7, with 8 bases fitting TRBD1. This CDR3 has 13 amino acids. Per the germline V gene, CDR1 is MNHNY and CDR2 is SVGAGI (reference sequence). The ends lost 7 bases at V and 6 bases at J; junction bases unmatched: 8. The CDR3 bases are TGTGCCAGCAACCGGCAGGGGGCATTCGAGCAGTACTTC. This encodes CASNRQGAFEQYF.

This clone was detected only once. This chain links TRBV11-3 with TRBJ2-2; 8 bases match TRBD1. This CDR3 spans 16 amino acids. Germline CDR1 and CDR2: SGHNT and YENEEA. With 4 bases clipped from V and 3 bases from J, the junction kept 7 bases outside the gene matches. The DNA of the CDR3 is TGTGCCAGCAGCTCGAGCAGGGGGCAGGACACCGGGGAGCTGTTTTTT. It codes for CASSSSRGQDTGELFF.

The chain has TRBV28 and TRBJ2-7; 8 positions agree with TRBD1. Trimming at V came to 7 bases and at J to 3 bases, leaving 5 bases not matched to a gene. From germline, CDR1 is MDHEN and CDR2 SYDVKM. The CDR3 is made up of 13 amino acids. The CDR3 here is CASTSGQGYEQYF. The CDR3 coding sequence is TGTGCCAGCACCTCTGGACAGGGCTACGAGCAGTACTTC.

A remark on this clone: This likely comes from a read error, as the CDR3 has no conserved phenylalanine or tryptophan at its end. The V gene is TRBV7-2, the J gene TRBJ1-5; 7 positions match TRBD1. Trimming took 2 bases from V and 10 from J; bases not matched to a gene: 8. The germline V gene has CDR1 SGHTA and CDR2 FQGNSA. The CDR3 is 14 amino acids. In nucleotides, the CDR3 is TGTGCCAGCAGCTTACAGGGGGGCCCGGGACCCCAGCATCTT. Protein: CASSLQGGPGPQHL.

The J gene is TRBJ2-3, the V gene TRBV9; D gene unclear. Germline V gene lookup returns CDR1 SGDLS and CDR2 YYNGEE. The CDR3 sequence is 15 residues long. The V and J ends lost 0 bases and 0 bases respectively, with 8 bases between them. The CDR3 region is CASSVDSYSTDTQYF. In DNA, the CDR3 is TGTGCCAGCAGCGTAGACAGTTACAGCACAGATACGCAGTATTTT.

V is TRBV13 and J is TRBJ2-5; TRBD1 aligns across 7 bases. Germline CDR1 reads PRHDT; CDR2 reads FYEKMQ (reference sequence). V was clipped by 2 bases and J by 5 bases; unmatched bases: 11. The CDR3 has 16 amino acids. In DNA, the CDR3 is TGTGCCAGCAGCTTACTATCGACAGGGCTAAGGGAGACCCAGTACTTC. The encoded protein is CASSLLSTGLRETQYF.

This rearrangement joins TRBV7-8 to TRBJ1-3, with D hard to call. The CDR3 covers 15 residues. V gave up 5 bases and J gave up 1 base, with 12 bases separating them. Germline CDR1 is SGHVS and CDR2 is FQNEAQ. CDR3 sequence reads: CASSPSLSSGNTIYF. The CDR3 nucleotides read TGTGCCAGCAGCCCGTCCCTCAGTTCTGGAAACACCATATATTTT.

The chain combines TRBV28 with TRBJ2-7, with a tentative D call TRBD1 (6 bases). This CDR3 contains 16 residues. V was cut by 5 bases and J by 6 bases, with 23 bases left in between. CDR1 is MDHEN and CDR2 is SYDVKM in the germline V gene. The CDR3 region has the DNA TGTGCCAGCAGTCTAACATACAGGGACCGCCACCGCGAGCAGTACTTC. It translates to CASSLTYRDRHREQYF.

The CDR3 coding sequence is TGTGCCAGCAGCAACCAGGGTGGGGTGGAGACCCAGTACTTC. Protein sequence: CASSNQGGVETQYF. This rearrangement joins TRBV7-9 to TRBJ2-5, with a tentative D call TRBD1 (5 bases). The length of the CDR3 is 14 residues. The V end was cut by 5 bases, the J end by 5 bases, with 15 bases between. Germline CDR1 SEHNR, CDR2 FQNEAQ (reference sequence).

The gene calls are TRBV5-5 and TRBJ1-6, with 9 bases matching TRBD1. V shed 0 bases and J 7 bases; nucleotides not matched to a gene: 5. The germline gives CDR1 SGHKS, CDR2 YYEKEE (reference sequence). The CDR3 has 16 residues. In DNA form, the CDR3 reads TGTGCCAGCAGCTTGGAAGGACAGGGGCAGAATTCACCCCTCCACTTT. Its translation is CASSLEGQGQNSPLHF.

This chain uses TRBV2 with TRBJ1-4; D gene unclear. CDR1 SNHLY and CDR2 FYNNEI come from the germline V gene. The CDR3 is 11 amino acids. V dropped 9 bases and J dropped 7 bases, with 9 bases sitting between them. The DNA of the CDR3 is TGTGCCAGTAGAAGAGGTGAAAAACTGTTTTTT. Encoded protein: CASRRGEKLFF.

This chain uses TRBV5-1 with TRBJ2-1, with 12 bases that match TRBD2. Looked up from germline, CDR1 is SGHRS and CDR2 is YFSETQ. V lost 6 bases, J lost 1 base, and 2 bases stayed unmatched. The CDR3 extends over 15 amino acids. CDR3 coding DNA: TGCGCCAGCAAGACTAGCGGGAGATCCTACAATGAGCAGTTCTTC. Its translation: CASKTSGRSYNEQFF. The whole variable domain, filled in from reference TRBV5-1 and TRBJ2-1, reads KAGVTQTPRYLIKTRGQQVTLSCSPISGHRSVSWYQQTPGQGLQFLFEYFSETQRNKGNFPGRFSGRQFSNSRSEMNVSTLELGDSALYLCASKTSGRSYNEQFFGPGTRLTVL.

The chain's CDR3 is CASSFHGRTDTQYF. The DNA for the CDR3 is TGTGCCAGCAGCTTCCACGGGAGGACAGATACGCAGTATTTT. The chain couples TRBV11-2 to TRBJ2-3; 7 bases fit TRBD2. The CDR3 runs to 14 residues. Trimming removed 3 bases from V and 3 bases from J; junction bases left unmatched: 3. Germline V gives CDR1 SGHAT, CDR2 FQNNGV.

The rearrangement joins TRBV9 to TRBJ2-1; 8 bases match TRBD1. V shed 4 bases and J 10 bases; nucleotides not matched to a gene: 13. This CDR3 has 15 amino acids. The germline CDR1 and CDR2 sequences are SGDLS and YYNGEE. The CDR3 DNA reads as TGTGCCAGCAGCCCAGTCGGACAGGGTGAAGGGGAGCAGTTCTTC. Its translation is CASSPVGQGEGEQFF.

J is TRBJ2-4 and V is TRBV9, with TRBD1 matching 8 bases. The CDR3 totals 15 residues. In germline, CDR1 is SGDLS, CDR2 YYNGEE. V lost 4 bases to trimming and J lost 6 bases; unmatched junction nucleotides: 9. CDR3 residues: CASSPSVGQGNIQYF. CDR3 coding DNA: TGTGCCAGCAGCCCTTCAGTAGGACAGGGAAACATTCAGTACTTC. The full variable domain, completed using reference TRBV9 and TRBJ2-4, is DSGVTQTPKHLITATGQRVTLRCSPRSGDLSVYWYQQSLDQGLQFLIQYYNGEERAKGNILERFSAQQFPDLHSELNLSSLELGDSALYFCASSPSVGQGNIQYFGAGTRLSVL.